Only a few counts were recorded for the clone carrying this T cell receptor beta chain. What it binds is not known. The study sequenced cultured CD4+ T cell DNA using the Oncomine TCR Beta short-read assay. In TCRdb, the PCR reads were re-called with MiXCR into one record per CDR3 protein. The data show roughly 7,000 distinct CDR3 sequences, roughly 50% seen once. This sample's treatment: approximately nine-day PBMC culture with coronavirus spike peptide pools or control peptides (ViraFEST assay). Harvesting of the unexposed donor's CD4+ T cells predated the COVID-19 pandemic (2011-2018). This record comes from a study of vaccination and CD4 T cells after COVID-19. The V gene's germline CDR1 is DFQATT and CDR2 SNEGSKA (reference sequence). The CDR3 loop spans 13 amino acids. The ends were cut back, 5 bases at V and 4 bases at J, with 14 bases in the middle.

This sequence joins TRBV20-1 and TRBJ1-2; the D gene is possibly TRBD1 (6 bases). Sequences were obtained from CD4+ T cells from blood, cultured in vitro. The sequence was collected from a human donor in good health. The CDR3 DNA follows: TGCAGTGCTCTAAGTACAGGGAGCTATGGCTACACCTTC. This codes for CSALSTGSYGYTF.